This T cell receptor (beta chain) was retrieved from a study of T cell responses to AZD1222 COVID-19 vaccine. As to this clone: Its antigen remains unidentified.

TCRdb's table, derived via immunoSEQ multiplex PCR, lists solely in-frame clones and lacks some. This table holds approximately 170,000 clones, around 92% found once. This CDR3 has 14 amino acids. Looked up from germline, CDR1 is KGHSH and CDR2 is LQKENI. Deletions cut 3 bases from V and 4 bases from J, with 12 bases between. Study-level results: Vaccine-related CD4 TCRs covered spike, predominating at 160-218 and 743-854.

This TCR was recovered from an adult who received the AZD1222 COVID-19 vaccine. This rearrangement joins TRBV18 to TRBJ1-1; no definite D call. Sequencing used peripheral blood, obtained 28 days after the second AZD1222 dose. CDR3 nucleotides: TGTGCCAGCTCACCGAGAGCTCTAGGCACTGAAGCTTTCTTT. The encoded protein is CASSPRALGTEAFF. Supplemented by reference TRBV18 and TRBJ1-1, the full variable domain reads NAGVMQNPRHLVRRRGQEARLRCSPMKGHSHVYWYRQLPEEGLKFMVYLQKENIIDESGMPKERFSAEFPKEGPSILRIQQVVRGDSAAYFCASSPRALGTEAFFGQGTRLTVV.